This T cell receptor (beta chain) was sequenced for a study of blood T cell repertoires in COVID-19. Overall study context: PBMCs, B-cell-depleted T cells, or T cells provided the cDNA or gDNA that made up the material.

CDR3 length: 15 amino acids. Germline V CDR1 and CDR2: SNHLY, FYNNEI. Germline trimming cut 6 bases from V and 0 bases from J; bases unmatched to any gene: 6. Profiling relied on immunoSEQ multiplex PCR, and the TCRdb table lists in-frame clones only, not all of them. The sample lists fewer than 300,000 clones; roughly 86% were seen once. The receptor comes from a woman aged 45-65 years with acute or convalescent COVID-19. V and J are TRBV2 and TRBJ1-1, with 8 bases aligning to TRBD1. The sequenced sample was peripheral blood. The chain's CDR3 is CASRERQGMNTEAFF. Written as DNA, the CDR3 is TGTGCCAGCAGGGAACGACAGGGGATGAACACTGAAGCTTTCTTT.